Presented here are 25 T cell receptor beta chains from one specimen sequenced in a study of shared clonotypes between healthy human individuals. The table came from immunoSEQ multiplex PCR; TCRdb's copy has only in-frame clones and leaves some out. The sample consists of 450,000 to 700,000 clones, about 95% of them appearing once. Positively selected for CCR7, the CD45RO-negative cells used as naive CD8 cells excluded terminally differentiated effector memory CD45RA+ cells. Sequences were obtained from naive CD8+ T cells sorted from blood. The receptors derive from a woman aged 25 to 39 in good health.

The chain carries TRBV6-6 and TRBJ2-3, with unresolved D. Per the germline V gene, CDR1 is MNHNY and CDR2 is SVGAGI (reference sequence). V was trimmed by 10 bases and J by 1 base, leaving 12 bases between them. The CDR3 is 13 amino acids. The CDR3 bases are TGTGCCATCAGAGATGGGGGCACAGATACGCAGTATTTT. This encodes CAIRDGGTDTQYF.

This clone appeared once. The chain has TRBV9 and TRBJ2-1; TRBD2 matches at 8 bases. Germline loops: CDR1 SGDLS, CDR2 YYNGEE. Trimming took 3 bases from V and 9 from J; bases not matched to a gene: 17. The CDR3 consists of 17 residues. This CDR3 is CASSADSSGTTVGEQFF. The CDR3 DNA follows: TGTGCCAGCAGCGCTGACAGTAGCGGGACAACGGTCGGTGAGCAGTTCTTC.

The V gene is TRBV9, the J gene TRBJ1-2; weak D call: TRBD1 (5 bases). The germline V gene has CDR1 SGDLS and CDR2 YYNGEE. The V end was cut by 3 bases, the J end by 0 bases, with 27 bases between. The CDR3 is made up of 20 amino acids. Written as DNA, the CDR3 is TGTGCCAGCAGCGCGCCACCCCAGGGTCGAGGCCTCCGAGCTAACTATGGCTACACCTTC. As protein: CASSAPPQGRGLRANYGYTF. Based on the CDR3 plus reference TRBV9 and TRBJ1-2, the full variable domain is DSGVTQTPKHLITATGQRVTLRCSPRSGDLSVYWYQQSLDQGLQFLIQYYNGEERAKGNILERFSAQQFPDLHSELNLSSLELGDSALYFCASSAPPQGRGLRANYGYTFGSGTRLTVV.

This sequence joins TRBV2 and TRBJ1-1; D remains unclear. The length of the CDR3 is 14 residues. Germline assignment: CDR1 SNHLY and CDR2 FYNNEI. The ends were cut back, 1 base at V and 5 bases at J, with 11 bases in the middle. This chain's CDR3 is CASSEVQVRTEAFF. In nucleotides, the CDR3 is TGTGCCAGCAGTGAAGTTCAGGTGAGAACTGAAGCTTTCTTT.

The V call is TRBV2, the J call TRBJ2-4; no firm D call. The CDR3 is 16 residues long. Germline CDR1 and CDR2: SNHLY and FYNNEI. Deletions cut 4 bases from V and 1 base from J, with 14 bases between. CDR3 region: CASSGQRSEAKNIQYF. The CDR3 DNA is TGTGCCAGCAGTGGCCAAAGGAGTGAGGCCAAAAACATTCAGTACTTC. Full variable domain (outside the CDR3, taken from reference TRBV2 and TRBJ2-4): EPEVTQTPSHQVTQMGQEVILRCVPISNHLYFYWYRQILGQKVEFLVSFYNNEISEKSEIFDDQFSVERPDGSNFTLKIRSTKLEDSAMYFCASSGQRSEAKNIQYFGAGTRLSVL.

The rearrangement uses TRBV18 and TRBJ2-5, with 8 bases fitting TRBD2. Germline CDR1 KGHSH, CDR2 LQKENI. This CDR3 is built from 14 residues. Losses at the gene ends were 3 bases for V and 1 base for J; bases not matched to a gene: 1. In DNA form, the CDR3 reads TGTGCCAGCTCACCGGGGACTAGCCAAGAGACCCAGTACTTC. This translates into CASSPGTSQETQYF.

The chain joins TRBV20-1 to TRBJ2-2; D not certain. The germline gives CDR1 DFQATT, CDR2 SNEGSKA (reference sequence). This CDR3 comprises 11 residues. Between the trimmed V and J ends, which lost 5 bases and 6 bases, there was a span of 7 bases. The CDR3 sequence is CSASQSGELFF. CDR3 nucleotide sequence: TGCAGTGCTTCCCAATCCGGGGAGCTGTTTTTT.

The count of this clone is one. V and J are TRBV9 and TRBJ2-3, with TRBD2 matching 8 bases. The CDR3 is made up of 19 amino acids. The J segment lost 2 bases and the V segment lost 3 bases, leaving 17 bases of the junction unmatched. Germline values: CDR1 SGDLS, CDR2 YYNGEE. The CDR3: CASSAPGLAGVGFTDTQYF. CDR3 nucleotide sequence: TGTGCCAGCAGCGCTCCCGGACTAGCAGGGGTGGGGTTCACAGATACGCAGTATTTT.

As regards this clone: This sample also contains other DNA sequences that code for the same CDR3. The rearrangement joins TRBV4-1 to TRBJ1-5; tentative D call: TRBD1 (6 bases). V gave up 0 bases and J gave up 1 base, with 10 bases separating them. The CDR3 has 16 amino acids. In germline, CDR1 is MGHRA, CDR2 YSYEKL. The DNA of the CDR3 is TGCGCCAGCAGCCAAGATGGGGGGCTGAGCAATCAGCCCCAGCATTTT. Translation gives CASSQDGGLSNQPQHF.

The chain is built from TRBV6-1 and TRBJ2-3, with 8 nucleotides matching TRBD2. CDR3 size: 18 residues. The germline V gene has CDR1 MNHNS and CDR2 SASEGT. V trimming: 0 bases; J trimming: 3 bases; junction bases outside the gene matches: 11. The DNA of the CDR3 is TGTGCCAGCAGTGAAGCGCATTCGGGACTAGATTTAACAGATACGCAGTATTTT. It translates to CASSEAHSGLDLTDTQYF.

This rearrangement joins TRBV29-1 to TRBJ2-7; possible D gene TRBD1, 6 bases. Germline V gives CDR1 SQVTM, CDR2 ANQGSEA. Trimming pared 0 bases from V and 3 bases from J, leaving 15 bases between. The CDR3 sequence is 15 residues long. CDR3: CSVEDHREGHYEQYF. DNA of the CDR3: TGCAGCGTTGAAGATCACAGGGAAGGGCACTACGAGCAGTACTTC.

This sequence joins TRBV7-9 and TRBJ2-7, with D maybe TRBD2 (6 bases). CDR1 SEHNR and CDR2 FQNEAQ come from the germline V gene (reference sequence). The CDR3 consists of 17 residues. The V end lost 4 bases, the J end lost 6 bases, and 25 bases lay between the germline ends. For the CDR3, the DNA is TGTGCCAGCAGCTCCCCCACTAGCCAACTGGATTATTTCGAGCAGTACTTC. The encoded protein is CASSSPTSQLDYFEQYF.

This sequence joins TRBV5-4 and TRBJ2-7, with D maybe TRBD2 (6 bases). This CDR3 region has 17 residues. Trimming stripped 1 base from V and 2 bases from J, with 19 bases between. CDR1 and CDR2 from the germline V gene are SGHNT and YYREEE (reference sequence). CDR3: CASSLSWGAEGPYEQYF. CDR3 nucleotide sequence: TGTGCCAGCAGCTTGAGTTGGGGTGCGGAGGGCCCCTACGAGCAGTACTTC.

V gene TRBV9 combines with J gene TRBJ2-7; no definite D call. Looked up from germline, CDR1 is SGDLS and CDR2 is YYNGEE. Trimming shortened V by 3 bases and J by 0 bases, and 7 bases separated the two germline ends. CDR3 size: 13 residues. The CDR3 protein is CASSGSSSYEQYF. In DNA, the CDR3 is TGTGCCAGCAGCGGGAGTAGCTCCTACGAGCAGTACTTC.

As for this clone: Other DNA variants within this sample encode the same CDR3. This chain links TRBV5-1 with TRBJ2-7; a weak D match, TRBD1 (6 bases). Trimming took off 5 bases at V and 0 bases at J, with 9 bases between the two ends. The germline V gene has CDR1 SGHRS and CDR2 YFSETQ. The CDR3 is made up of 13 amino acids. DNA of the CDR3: TGCGCCAGCAGACAGGGAAGCTCCTACGAGCAGTACTTC. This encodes CASRQGSSYEQYF. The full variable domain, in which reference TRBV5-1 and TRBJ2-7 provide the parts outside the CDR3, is KAGVTQTPRYLIKTRGQQVTLSCSPISGHRSVSWYQQTPGQGLQFLFEYFSETQRNKGNFPGRFSGRQFSNSRSEMNVSTLELGDSALYLCASRQGSSYEQYFGPGTRLTVT.

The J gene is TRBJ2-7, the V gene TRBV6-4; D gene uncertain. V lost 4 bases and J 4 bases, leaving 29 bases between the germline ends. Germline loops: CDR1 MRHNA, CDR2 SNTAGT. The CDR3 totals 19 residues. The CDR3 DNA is TGTGCCAGCAGTGTCGGAAGAGGTTACTACCTCCCCTTCCCTTACGAGCAGTACTTC. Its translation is CASSVGRGYYLPFPYEQYF.

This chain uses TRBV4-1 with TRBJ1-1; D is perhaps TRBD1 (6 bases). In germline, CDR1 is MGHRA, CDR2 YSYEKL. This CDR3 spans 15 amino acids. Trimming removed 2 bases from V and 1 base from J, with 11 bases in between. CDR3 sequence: CASSQPPTGNTEAFF. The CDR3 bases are TGCGCCAGCAGCCAACCCCCGACAGGGAACACTGAAGCTTTCTTT.

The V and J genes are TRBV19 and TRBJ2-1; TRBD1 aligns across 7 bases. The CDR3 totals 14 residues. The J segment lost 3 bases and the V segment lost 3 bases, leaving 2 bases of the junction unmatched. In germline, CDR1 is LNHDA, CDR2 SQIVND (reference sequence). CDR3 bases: TGTGCCAGTAGTATCGGACAGGACTACAATGAGCAGTTCTTC. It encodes CASSIGQDYNEQFF.

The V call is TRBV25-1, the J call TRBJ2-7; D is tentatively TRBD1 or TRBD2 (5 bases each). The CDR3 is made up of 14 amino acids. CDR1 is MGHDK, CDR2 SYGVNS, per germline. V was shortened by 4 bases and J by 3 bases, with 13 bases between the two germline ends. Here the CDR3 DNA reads TGTGCCAGCAGTGTCCGGGACCCAATCTACGAGCAGTACTTC. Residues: CASSVRDPIYEQYF.

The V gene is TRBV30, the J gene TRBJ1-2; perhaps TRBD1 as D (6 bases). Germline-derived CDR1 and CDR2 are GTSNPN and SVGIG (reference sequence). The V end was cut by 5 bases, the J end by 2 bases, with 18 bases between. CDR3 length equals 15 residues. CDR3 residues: CAWEIWTEKNYGYTF. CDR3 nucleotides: TGTGCCTGGGAAATATGGACAGAAAAGAACTATGGCTACACCTTC.

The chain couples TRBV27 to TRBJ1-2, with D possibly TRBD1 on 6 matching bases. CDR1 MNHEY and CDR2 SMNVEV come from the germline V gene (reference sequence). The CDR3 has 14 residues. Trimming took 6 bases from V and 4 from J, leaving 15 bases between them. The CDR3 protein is CASRQGLSGYGYTF. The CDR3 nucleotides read TGTGCCAGCAGGCAGGGGCTGAGTGGCTATGGCTACACCTTC.

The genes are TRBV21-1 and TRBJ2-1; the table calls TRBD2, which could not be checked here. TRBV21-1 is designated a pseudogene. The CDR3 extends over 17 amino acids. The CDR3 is CASSPRSGRPPYNEQFF. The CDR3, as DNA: TGTGCCAGCAGCCCTCGGAGCGGGAGGCCTCCTTACAATGAGCAGTTCTTC.

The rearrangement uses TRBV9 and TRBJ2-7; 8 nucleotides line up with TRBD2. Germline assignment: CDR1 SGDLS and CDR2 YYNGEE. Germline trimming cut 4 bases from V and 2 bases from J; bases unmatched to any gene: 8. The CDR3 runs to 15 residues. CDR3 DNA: TGTGCCAGCAGCCCGGGGGGGACGGCCACCTACGAGCAGTACTTC. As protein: CASSPGGTATYEQYF.

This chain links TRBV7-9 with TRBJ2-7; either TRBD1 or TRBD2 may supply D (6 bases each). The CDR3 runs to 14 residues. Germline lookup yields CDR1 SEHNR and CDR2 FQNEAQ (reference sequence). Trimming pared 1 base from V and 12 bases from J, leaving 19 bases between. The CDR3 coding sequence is TGTGCCAGCAGCTTAGAGGAGGGAACAGGGTGGCGGTACTTC. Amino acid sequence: CASSLEEGTGWRYF.

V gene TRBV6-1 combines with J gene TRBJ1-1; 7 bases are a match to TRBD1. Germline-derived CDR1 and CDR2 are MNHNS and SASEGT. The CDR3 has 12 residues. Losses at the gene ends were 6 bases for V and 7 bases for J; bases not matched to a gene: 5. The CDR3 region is CASSHDRVEAFF. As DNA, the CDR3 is TGTGCCAGCAGCCATGACAGGGTTGAAGCTTTCTTT.